The T cell receptor (beta chain) described here comes from a study of T cell responses to AZD1222 COVID-19 vaccine. Overall study findings and caveats: Distributed over spike, vaccine-associated CD4 TCRs predominated at 160-218 and 743-854. Researchers took repertoire samples only after the peak T cell response had come. Seropositive AZD1222 recipients at baseline numbered only five to seven.

Samples with a second dose at about 4 or about 12 weeks were pooled together. Germline V lookup: CDR1 MDHEN, CDR2 SYDVKM. The CDR3 loop spans 14 amino acids. Trimming removed 7 bases at V and 3 bases at J, with 13 bases between. With regard to this clone: What it recognizes is unknown.

Clones were read by immunoSEQ multiplex PCR, and TCRdb kept only the in-frame ones, dropping some. The repertoire holds roughly 84,000 clones, with around 85% as singletons. The specimen was peripheral blood, collected 28 days after the second AZD1222 dose. This rearrangement joins TRBV28 to TRBJ1-3; D is ambiguous. The TCR was taken from an adult who received the AZD1222 COVID-19 vaccine. CDR3 nucleotide sequence: TGTGCCAGCACTCGGGAAAACAGTGGAAACACCATATATTTT. This translates into CASTRENSGNTIYF.